Below are 26 T cell receptor beta chains sequenced from a single sample in a study of blood T cell repertoires in COVID-19. TCRdb's copy holds only in-frame clones and misses some; the assay was immunoSEQ multiplex PCR. In the table there are over 250,000 clones, 88% of which are singletons. The sequencing input was PBMCs or T cells enriched from blood (not recorded which). The receptors come from a woman aged 55-75 years in a cohort exposed to, infected with or recovered from COVID-19 (not recorded which).

The chain recombines TRBV7-2 with TRBJ2-7; 9 bases map to TRBD1. In germline, CDR1 is SGHTA, CDR2 FQGNSA. This CDR3 spans 14 amino acids. J was trimmed by 4 bases and V by 5 bases; bases with no gene match: 6. CDR3 amino acids: CASSPGTGFYEQYF. The CDR3 DNA reads TGTGCCAGCAGCCCCGGGACAGGGTTTTACGAGCAGTACTTC. The full variable domain, its missing parts supplied by reference TRBV7-2 and TRBJ2-7, is GAGVSQSPSNKVTEKGKDVELRCDPISGHTALYWYRQSLGQGLEFLIYFQGNSAPDKSGLPSDRFSAERTGGSVSTLTIQRTQQEDSAVYLCASSPGTGFYEQYFGPGTRLTVT.

The gene calls are TRBV3-1 (or the pseudogene TRBV3-2) and TRBJ1-2; a possible D gene is TRBD1 (6 bases). Trimming removed 4 bases at V and 6 bases at J, with 15 bases between. The CDR3 is made up of 14 amino acids. The germline gives CDR1 LGHDT, CDR2 YNNKEL (reference sequence). The CDR3 bases are TGTGCCAGCAGCCCTCCTACAGGGATTCATGGCTACACCTTC. Translated: CASSPPTGIHGYTF.

V gene TRBV7-9 combines with J gene TRBJ2-1; 7 positions agree with TRBD2. This CDR3 has 15 amino acids. Germline V lookup: CDR1 SEHNR, CDR2 FQNEAQ (reference sequence). V dropped 1 base and J dropped 5; count of bases not matched to a gene: 5. The DNA for the CDR3 is TGTGCCAGCAGCTTAGGGCTAGCGGCCAACAATGAGCAGTTCTTC. Its translation: CASSLGLAANNEQFF.

The rearrangement uses TRBV4-1 and TRBJ2-1; 7 nucleotides align to TRBD1. V was clipped by 4 bases and J by 12 bases; unmatched bases: 9. From germline, CDR1 is MGHRA and CDR2 YSYEKL. This CDR3 has 13 residues. Here the CDR3 DNA reads TGCGCCAGCAGCCTCGGGACAGCAGGCAGGCAGTTCTTC. As protein: CASSLGTAGRQFF.

The rearrangement joins TRBV28 to TRBJ2-5; possibly TRBD2 for D (7 bases). CDR3 length: 17 amino acids. V shed 6 bases and J shed 2 bases, with 22 bases lying between them. CDR1 is MDHEN, CDR2 SYDVKM, per germline. The DNA for the CDR3 is TGTGCCAGCAGCCCCCCTTGGAGGGGAGGGGGGCAAGAGACCCAGTACTTC. This gives the protein CASSPPWRGGGQETQYF.

The chain combines TRBV5-1 with TRBJ2-1, with 9 positions matching TRBD2. Losses at the gene ends were 0 bases for V and 0 bases for J; bases not matched to a gene: 7. This CDR3 has 18 amino acids. Germline CDR1 and CDR2: SGHRS and YFSETQ. Written as DNA, the CDR3 is TGCGCCAGCAGCTTGGGAAGACTAGCGGTAAGCTCCTACAATGAGCAGTTCTTC. Its protein product is CASSLGRLAVSSYNEQFF.

The rearrangement links TRBV6-1 to TRBJ1-1; D unresolved. This CDR3 has 16 residues. From germline, CDR1 is MNHNS and CDR2 SASEGT. Trimming removed 3 bases at V and 0 bases at J, with 14 bases between. The CDR3 nucleotides read TGTGCCAGCAGTGAGAGGACGAGGGTCCTGAACACTGAAGCTTTCTTT. Translation gives CASSERTRVLNTEAFF.

The chain uses TRBV4-2 and TRBJ2-5, with a weak D call TRBD2 (6 bases). The germline CDR1 and CDR2 sequences are LGHNA and YNFKEQ. V gave up 0 bases and J gave up 2 bases, with 13 bases separating them. CDR3 length: 16 residues. The CDR3 region has the DNA TGTGCCAGCAGCCAAGAGGGGGGACGACCTCAAGAGACCCAGTACTTC. Protein product: CASSQEGGRPQETQYF.

This rearrangement joins TRBV5-4 to TRBJ2-4; TRBD2 matches 8 bases. Germline CDR1 SGHNT, CDR2 YYREEE (reference sequence). Losses at the gene ends were 0 bases for V and 3 bases for J; bases not matched to a gene: 2. This CDR3 is 15 amino acids long. The CDR3 nucleotides are TGTGCCAGCAGCTTGGACGGGGGGGGCAAAAACATTCAGTACTTC. It encodes CASSLDGGGKNIQYF.

The rearrangement links TRBV29-1 to TRBJ2-7; TRBD2 aligns across 10 bases. The germline V gene has CDR1 SQVTM and CDR2 ANQGSEA. V gave up 4 bases and J gave up 3 bases; unmatched junction bases: 3. This CDR3 has 13 amino acids. The CDR3 region is CSVARTSGYEQYF. The CDR3, as DNA: TGCAGCGTTGCGCGGACTAGCGGCTACGAGCAGTACTTC.

V gene TRBV5-3 combines with J gene TRBJ2-5; 9 nucleotides align to TRBD2. TRBV5-3 counts as an open reading frame of uncertain function. This CDR3 has 17 amino acids. Trimming cost V 4 bases and J 5 bases; bases outside gene matches: 15. CDR3 protein: CARSPPLLAGVGETQYF. DNA of the CDR3: TGTGCCAGAAGCCCCCCGTTATTAGCGGGAGTAGGCGAGACCCAGTACTTC.

The CDR3 bases are TGCGCCAGCAGCCCAAACCCGGACAGGGATGAGACCCAGTACTTC. This codes for CASSPNPDRDETQYF. This chain connects TRBV5-1 to TRBJ2-5; TRBD1 matches at 8 bases. V shed 4 bases and J 5 bases; nucleotides not matched to a gene: 10. Germline V gene lookup returns CDR1 SGHRS and CDR2 YFSETQ. The CDR3 extends over 15 amino acids. The variable domain in full, completed from reference TRBV5-1 and TRBJ2-5, reads KAGVTQTPRYLIKTRGQQVTLSCSPISGHRSVSWYQQTPGQGLQFLFEYFSETQRNKGNFPGRFSGRQFSNSRSEMNVSTLELGDSALYLCASSPNPDRDETQYFGPGTRLLVL.

The rearrangement joins TRBV18 to TRBJ2-7; the D is unclear. Per the germline V gene, CDR1 is KGHSH and CDR2 is LQKENI. V lost 0 bases and J lost 3, with 15 bases in between. CDR3 length equals 16 residues. Here the CDR3 reads CASSPPNPTQNYEQYF. The CDR3 DNA reads TGTGCCAGCTCACCACCGAACCCAACACAGAACTACGAGCAGTACTTC.

This chain links TRBV7-9 with TRBJ2-1; no reliable D call. CDR3 length: 14 amino acids. Germline CDR1 reads SEHNR; CDR2 reads FQNEAQ (reference sequence). The V end was cut by 1 base, the J end by 8 bases, with 12 bases between. The CDR3 region is CASSLEEYLDEQFF. Here the CDR3 DNA reads TGTGCCAGCAGCTTAGAAGAGTATTTGGATGAGCAGTTCTTC.

The chain employs TRBV5-1 and TRBJ2-7; 7 nucleotides match TRBD1. The germline V gene has CDR1 SGHRS and CDR2 YFSETQ. This CDR3 is built from 14 residues. V gave up 3 bases and J gave up 2 bases; unmatched junction bases: 5. CDR3 nucleotide sequence: TGCGCCAGCAGCTCCCAGACAGGGCCCTACGAGCAGTACTTC. Protein: CASSSQTGPYEQYF.

This clone appeared once. The chain uses TRBV3-1 (or the pseudogene TRBV3-2) and TRBJ2-5, with 12 nucleotides matching TRBD2. Per germline, CDR1 LGHDT and CDR2 YNNKEL (reference sequence). The CDR3 is 16 residues long. The ends lost 2 bases at V and 5 bases at J; junction bases unmatched: 6. The CDR3 spells CASSQRTSGIRETQYF. The CDR3 bases are TGTGCCAGCAGCCAAAGGACTAGCGGGATCCGGGAGACCCAGTACTTC.

The sample holds one count of this clone. V and J are TRBV5-1 and TRBJ2-2; 9 positions agree with TRBD2. The ends lost 6 bases at V and 0 bases at J; junction bases unmatched: 9. The CDR3 runs to 17 residues. Germline loops: CDR1 SGHRS, CDR2 YFSETQ. CDR3 nucleotide sequence: TGCGCCAGCACCGGCGGGAGGGCCGAAGCGAACACCGGGGAGCTGTTTTTT. Encoded protein: CASTGGRAEANTGELFF.

The chain recombines TRBV2 with TRBJ2-5, with 14 positions matching TRBD2. The germline CDR1 and CDR2 sequences are SNHLY and FYNNEI. Unmatched junction bases numbered 0, after V lost 8 bases and J lost 13 bases. The CDR3 is 10 amino acids. CDR3 sequence reads: CASGLAGGYF. In nucleotides, the CDR3 is TGTGCCAGCGGACTAGCGGGGGGGTACTTC. The full variable domain, rest sourced from reference TRBV2 and TRBJ2-5, is EPEVTQTPSHQVTQMGQEVILRCVPISNHLYFYWYRQILGQKVEFLVSFYNNEISEKSEIFDDQFSVERPDGSNFTLKIRSTKLEDSAMYFCASGLAGGYFGPGTRLLVL.

The rearrangement uses TRBV3-1 (or the pseudogene TRBV3-2) and TRBJ1-5; D is perhaps TRBD1 (5 bases). Trimming shortened V by 0 bases and J by 7 bases, and 7 bases separated the two germline ends. The CDR3 is 13 residues long. Germline CDR1 reads LGHDT; CDR2 reads YNNKEL (reference sequence). This chain's CDR3 is CASSQDRVQPQHF. The CDR3 bases are TGTGCCAGCAGCCAAGACAGGGTGCAGCCCCAGCATTTT.

The rearrangement links TRBV7-2 to TRBJ2-7; TRBD1 agrees at 8 bases. With V trimmed by 2 bases and J by 2 bases, 2 bases remained unmatched. The length of the CDR3 is 14 residues. CDR1 is SGHTA and CDR2 is FQGNSA in the germline V gene. In DNA, the CDR3 is TGTGCCAGCAGCTTACAGGGGGCCCCCTACGAGCAGTACTTC. Translated: CASSLQGAPYEQYF.

The chain employs TRBV11-3 and TRBJ2-7; no reliable D call. Deletions cut 2 bases from V and 2 bases from J, with 7 bases between. Germline V gene sequence: CDR1 SGHNT, CDR2 YENEEA. This CDR3 is built from 13 residues. CDR3 in DNA: TGTGCCAGCAGCTTACACAGAACCTACGAGCAGTACTTC. Amino acids: CASSLHRTYEQYF.

This clone was picked up one time. The chain recombines TRBV7-6 with TRBJ2-7, with a weak D call TRBD1 (6 bases). The CDR3 is made up of 12 amino acids. CDR1 is SGHVS and CDR2 is FNYEAQ in the germline V gene. V lost 5 bases and J lost 5, with 10 bases in between. DNA of the CDR3: TGTGCCAGCAGCCCCACAGGGAACGAGCAGTACTTC. Its translation: CASSPTGNEQYF.

The chain employs TRBV18 and TRBJ1-2; D remains ambiguous. CDR1 is KGHSH, CDR2 LQKENI, per germline. The CDR3 contains 15 residues. V lost 4 bases to trimming and J lost 0 bases, with 12 bases between them. This CDR3 is CASSRVPSSNYGYTF. CDR3 coding DNA: TGTGCCAGCTCACGTGTACCGAGTTCTAACTATGGCTACACCTTC.

J is TRBJ2-1 and V is TRBV10-3; 11 bases are shared with TRBD2. The CDR3 is 16 amino acids. J gave up 1 base and V 6 bases, and 5 bases lay outside the gene matches. The germline gives CDR1 ENHRY, CDR2 SYGVKD. CDR3 sequence: CAIRPGTSGSYNEQFF. The DNA of the CDR3 is TGTGCCATCAGGCCTGGGACTAGCGGTTCCTACAATGAGCAGTTCTTC.

The V and J genes are TRBV30 and TRBJ2-5; possibly TRBD2 for D (6 bases). Germline lookup yields CDR1 GTSNPN and CDR2 SVGIG (reference sequence). Trimming pared 0 bases from V and 4 bases from J, leaving 15 bases between. This CDR3 spans 15 amino acids. The CDR3 region is CAWSVNVGRVETQYF. The CDR3 nucleotides are TGTGCCTGGAGTGTTAATGTCGGGAGAGTAGAGACCCAGTACTTC.

The chain employs TRBV19 and TRBJ2-7; D possibly corresponds to TRBD1 (6 bases). Trimming took 5 bases from V and 3 from J, leaving 11 bases between them. The CDR3 has 13 residues. Germline values: CDR1 LNHDA, CDR2 SQIVND (reference sequence). CDR3 in amino acids: CASSADRRYEQYF. The CDR3 nucleotides read TGTGCCAGTAGTGCAGACAGGCGCTACGAGCAGTACTTC.